A selection of T cell receptor beta chains follows, all from one sample in a study of blood T cell repertoires in COVID-19. Data came from immunoSEQ multiplex PCR; TCRdb stores just in-frame clones and leaves some out. The profile shows 150,000 to 200,000 clones, approximately 86% of them singletons. The sequencing input was peripheral blood. The source of these receptors is a man in his sixties with acute or convalescent COVID-19. CDR3s leave out the opening cysteine and the closing phenylalanine or tryptophan.

v_call	cdr3_length	cdr3_aa
TRBV11-2	16	ASSSHVGLRVNTGELF
TRBV18	11	ASSATGANVLT
TRBV5-4	18	ASSPGQGARGSNRAGELF
TRBV5-1	14	ASSLGATGGIGGYT
TRBV7-3	13	ASSLMNRGDYEQY
TRBV19	12	ASSQDRSLGGYT
TRBV2	12	ASTPGTGPYEQY
TRBV10-3	11	AISTGDNYGYT
TRBV15	11	ATSIDRNYGYT
TRBV19	13	ASSSLSATNEKLF
TRBV29-1	12	SVLGGYSGNTIY
TRBV19	13	ASSITGSGANVLT
TRBV2	11	ASTRQTNTEAF
TRBV6-5	12	ASTERDRGYGYT
TRBV24-1	13	ATSDPSGPGETQY
TRBV5-1	12	ASSLDPEDTEAF
TRBV9	13	ASSAGRGGRNEQY
TRBV5-1	14	ASSLEGQGLAGTQY
TRBV7-9	13	ASSYGLASYNEQF
TRBV6-5	13	ASRDTLRGNQPQH
TRBV7-9	14	ASSLSTQGLDSPLH
TRBV28	11	ASRPTGDPEAF
TRBV10-3	11	AISEDPQLEAF
TRBV11-2	11	ASSQTPNRVGF
TRBV5-1	13	ASSLGFGGNTEAF
TRBV28	12	ASSLSRGRRGYT